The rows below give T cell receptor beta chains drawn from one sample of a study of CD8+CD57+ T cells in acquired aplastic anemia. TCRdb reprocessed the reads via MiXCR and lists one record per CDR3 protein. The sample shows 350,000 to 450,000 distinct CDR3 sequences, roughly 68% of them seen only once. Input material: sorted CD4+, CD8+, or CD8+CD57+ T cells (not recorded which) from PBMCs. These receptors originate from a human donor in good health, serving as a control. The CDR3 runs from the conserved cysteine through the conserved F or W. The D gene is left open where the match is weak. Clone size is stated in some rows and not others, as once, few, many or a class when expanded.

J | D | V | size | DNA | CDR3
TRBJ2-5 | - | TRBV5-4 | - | TGTGCCAGCAGCATCCCTACAGGGACCGGGGAGACCCAGTACTTC | CASSIPTGTGETQYF
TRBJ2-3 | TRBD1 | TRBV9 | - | TGTGCCAGCAGCGTAGTGGACAGGGCGCCCAACGAGCCGCAGTATTTT | CASSVVDRAPNEPQYF
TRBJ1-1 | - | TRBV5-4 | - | TGTGCCAGCAGCACCGGGACGGGCCCGAACACTGAAGCTTTCTTT | CASSTGTGPNTEAFF
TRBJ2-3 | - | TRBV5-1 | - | TGCGCCAGCAGCTACGGAGGGGGGGCTACAGATACGCAGTATTTT | CASSYGGGATDTQYF
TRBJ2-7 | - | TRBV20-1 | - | TGCAGTGCTAGACCCCCAGCCACCAGCTCCTACGAGCAGTACTTC | CSARPPATSSYEQYF
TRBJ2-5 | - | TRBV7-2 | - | TGTGCCAGCACCGGGGACTTGGTGTCGACCCAGTACTTC | CASTGDLVSTQYF
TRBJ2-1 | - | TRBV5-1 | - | TGCGCCAGCAGCCATGTGGACGTGCTCGTTTACAATGAGCAGTTCTTC | CASSHVDVLVYNEQFF
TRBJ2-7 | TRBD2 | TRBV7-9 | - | TGTGCCAGCAGCTTAGAGTGTAGCGGGGAGGCCGACTTC | CASSLECSGEADF
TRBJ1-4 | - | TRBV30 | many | TGTGCCTCCCCCAACGGACAGAATAATGAAAAACTGTTTTTT | CASPNGQNNEKLFF
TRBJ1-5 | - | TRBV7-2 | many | TGTGCCAGCAGCTGGGACGGCTATCAGCCCCAGCATTTT | CASSWDGYQPQHF
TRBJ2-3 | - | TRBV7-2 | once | TGTGCCAGCAGCTTAAGTGCAGGACGTAATTCACCCCTCTATTTT | CASSLSAGRNSPLYF
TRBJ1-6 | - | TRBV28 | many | TGTGCCAGCTTCGACAGAGATTCACCCCTCCACTTT | CASFDRDSPLHF
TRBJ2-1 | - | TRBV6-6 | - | TGTGCCATCAGTATTGGGTCGGGTGGCTACAATGAGCAGTTCTTC | CAISIGSGGYNEQFF
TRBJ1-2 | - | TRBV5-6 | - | TGTGCCAGCGGCTCGGACAGCCCCAGAGAGGGCTACACCTTC | CASGSDSPREGYTF
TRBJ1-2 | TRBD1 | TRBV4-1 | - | TGCGCCAGCAGTGATCCGGGACAGCCGTCTACCTATGGCTACACCTTC | CASSDPGQPSTYGYTF
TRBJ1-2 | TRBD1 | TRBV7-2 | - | TGTGCCAGCAGCTTTTCCCCGGGACAGGGAAATGGCTACACCTTC | CASSFSPGQGNGYTF
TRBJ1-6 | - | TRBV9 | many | TGTGCCAGCAGCGGAGACTCTAATTCACCCCTCCACTTT | CASSGDSNSPLHF
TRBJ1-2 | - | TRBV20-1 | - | TGCAGCGCTAGAGACTGGGTAAAGGGCTACACCTTC | CSARDWVKGYTF
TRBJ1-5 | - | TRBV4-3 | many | TGCGCCAGCAGCCAAGATTACGACGGACTGCAGCCCCAGCATTTT | CASSQDYDGLQPQHF
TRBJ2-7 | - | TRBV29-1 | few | TGCAGCGTTGAGAAGGCAGATAGCTCCTACGAGCAGTACTTC | CSVEKADSSYEQYF
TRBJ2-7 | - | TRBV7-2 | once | TGTGCCAGCAGCTTAAGTTACAAGAATGATCAGCCCCAGTTC | CASSLSYKNDQPQF
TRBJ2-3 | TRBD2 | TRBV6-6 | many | TGTGCCAGTTGGGGACTAGCGGGGAGCACAGATACGCAGTATTTT | CASWGLAGSTDTQYF
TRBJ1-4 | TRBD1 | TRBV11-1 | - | TGTGCCAGCAGTTGGACAGGAACAACTAATGAAAAACTGTTTTTT | CASSWTGTTNEKLFF
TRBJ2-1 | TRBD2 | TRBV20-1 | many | TGCAGTGCCAGCGGGACTAGCGGGGGTCGGAGCTCCTACAATGAGCAGTTCTTC | CSASGTSGGRSSYNEQFF
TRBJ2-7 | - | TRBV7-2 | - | TGTGCCAGCAGAGCACCCGGGACCTCCTACGAGCAGTACTTC | CASRAPGTSYEQYF
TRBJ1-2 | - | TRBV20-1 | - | TGCAGTGCTAGTGAGCCCGTCTCTATGGACACCTTC | CSASEPVSMDTF
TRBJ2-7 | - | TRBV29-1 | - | TGCAGCGCTAGGGTTGGCTACGAGCAGTACTTC | CSARVGYEQYF
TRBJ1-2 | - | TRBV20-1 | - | TGCAGTGCTAGTATCGAATCGATCTCTGATTATGGCTACACCTTC | CSASIESISDYGYTF
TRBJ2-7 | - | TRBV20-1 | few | TGCAGTGCTACCCCTATGGGGCAGGGCTACGAGCAGTACTTC | CSATPMGQGYEQYF
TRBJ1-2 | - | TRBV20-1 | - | TGCAGTGCTAGAGGGAGAGCGGGGGGTTATGGCTACACCTTC | CSARGRAGGYGYTF
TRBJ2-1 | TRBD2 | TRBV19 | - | TGTGCCAGTAGTTCAGGGACTAGCGGGAGCTTTAGCAATGAGCAGTTCTTC | CASSSGTSGSFSNEQFF
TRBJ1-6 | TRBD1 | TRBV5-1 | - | TGTGCCAGCAGCTTAGGGGGCGGGGCCAGACCCCTCCACTTT | CASSLGGGARPLHF
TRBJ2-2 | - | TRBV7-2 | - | TGTGCCAGCAGCCACCTACGGACACAGGACCTGAACACCGGGGAGCTGTTTTTT | CASSHLRTQDLNTGELFF
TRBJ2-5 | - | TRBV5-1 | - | TGCGCCAGCAGCTTGGACAGCATGAATGGCCAGTACTTC | CASSLDSMNGQYF
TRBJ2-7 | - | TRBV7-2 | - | TGTGCCAGCAGCTCTTCCGGGGGCCCCTCCTACGAGCAGTACTTC | CASSSSGGPSYEQYF
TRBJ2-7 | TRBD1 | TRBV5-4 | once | TGTGCCGTCCGGGACAGGGCAGCGTACGAGCAGTACTTC | CAVRDRAAYEQYF
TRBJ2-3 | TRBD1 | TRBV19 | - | TGTGCCAGTAGCGTGACAGGGGGGCGGAGGGGGTCTCCAGATACGCAGTATTTT | CASSVTGGRRGSPDTQYF
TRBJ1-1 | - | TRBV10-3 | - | TGTGCCACCACCGGGAGCGATAAGACCACTGAAGCTTTCTTT | CATTGSDKTTEAFF
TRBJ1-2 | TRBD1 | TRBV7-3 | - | TGTGCCAGCAGCCCGGGACAGTGGAAGTATAGCTTC | CASSPGQWKYSF
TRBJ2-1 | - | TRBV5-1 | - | TGTGCCAGCAGCTTGGACAGCCACAGTGCGCAGTTCTTC | CASSLDSHSAQFF
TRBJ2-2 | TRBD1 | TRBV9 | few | TGTGCCAGCAGCGACCCTGACAGGGACCCGAACACCGGGGAGCTGTTTTTT | CASSDPDRDPNTGELFF
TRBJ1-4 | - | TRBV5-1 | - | TGCGCCAGCAGCCAAGGTCAGGGGTCAACTAATGAAAAACTGTTTTTT | CASSQGQGSTNEKLFF
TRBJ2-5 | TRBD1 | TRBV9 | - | TGTGCCAGCAGCGCCAACAAACAGGGGGCAGACCCGTCCAGGCAGTACTTC | CASSANKQGADPSRQYF
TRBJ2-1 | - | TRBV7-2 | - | TGTGCCAGCAGCCAAGACTTGGCGGGCCCGGAGCAGTTCTTC | CASSQDLAGPEQFF
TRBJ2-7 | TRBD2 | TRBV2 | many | TGTGCCAGCAGTGAGGAGTGGGAGGGCGAGCAGTACTTC | CASSEEWEGEQYF
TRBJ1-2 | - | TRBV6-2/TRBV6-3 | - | TGTGCCAGCAGTTACAAGGGAATCTATGGCTACACCTTC | CASSYKGIYGYTF
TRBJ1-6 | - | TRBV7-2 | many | TGTGCCAGCAGTTTTCTACAGGGTTCTAATTCACCCCTCCACTTT | CASSFLQGSNSPLHF
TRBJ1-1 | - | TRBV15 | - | TGTGCCAGCAGCACCAGGGAATACACTGACGCAGCTTTCTTT | CASSTREYTDAAFF
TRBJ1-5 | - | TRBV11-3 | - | TGTGCCAGCAGCTCCCGGAGCTTTCATCAGCCCCAGCATTTT | CASSSRSFHQPQHF
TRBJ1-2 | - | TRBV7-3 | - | TGTGCCAGCAGCCCCGGACTATCGGGGAACTATGGCTACACCTTC | CASSPGLSGNYGYTF
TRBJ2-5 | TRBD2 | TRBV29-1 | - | TGCAGCTTGGCGGGGGGGGGGCTTGGGACCCAGTACTTC | CSLAGGGLGTQYF
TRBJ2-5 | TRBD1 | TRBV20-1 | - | TGCAGTGTGCCCCGACAGGGAGATCGGAAAGAGACCCAGTACTTC | CSVPRQGDRKETQYF
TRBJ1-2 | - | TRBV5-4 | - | TGTGCCAGCAGCTTGGGGGACGGGGATGGCTACACCTTC | CASSLGDGDGYTF
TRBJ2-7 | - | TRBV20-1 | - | TGCAGGGCAGGAGGTAGCTCCTACGAGCAGTACTTC | CRAGGSSYEQYF
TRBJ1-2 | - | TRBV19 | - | TGTGCCAGTAGATTGACAGACTCTAACTATGGCTACACCTTC | CASRLTDSNYGYTF
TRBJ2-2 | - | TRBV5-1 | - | TGTGCCAGCAGCCGGCAGGGTGGTAGCGGCGGGAAGCTGTTTTTT | CASSRQGGSGGKLFF
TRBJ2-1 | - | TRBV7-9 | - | TGTGCCAGCAGCCCCAGGGGAGGGCTGAATTCTCCCCTCTTCTTC | CASSPRGGLNSPLFF
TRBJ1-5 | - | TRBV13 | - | TGTGCCAGCAGCCGCGGGGGAGGTCAGCCCCAGCATTTT | CASSRGGGQPQHF
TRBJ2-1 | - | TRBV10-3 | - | TGTACTACCAGTTCCGGGTTCACGAGCTGGAATGAGCAGTTCTTC | CTTSSGFTSWNEQFF